A selection of T cell receptor beta chains follows, all from one sample in a study of T cell repertoires in cytomegalovirus infection. Their target antigens are unknown. One entry per CDR3 protein results from TCRdb running MiXCR on the reads. The sample yields approximately 7,700 distinct CDR3 sequences, less than 70% seen once. The sequencing input was PBMCs, sequenced either directly or after in vitro stimulation (not recorded which). These receptors were obtained from a human donor in good health (CMV status not recorded). Some clones in this sample may be carry-over from other donors' samples. The CDR3 runs from the conserved cysteine through the conserved F or W. The D gene is left open where the match is weak. Expanded clones are given a class, and other clones once, few, many or no size at all.

. TRBJ2-1 TRBV7-9 . CASSLLGISTYNAPFF TGTGCCAGCAGCTTGTTGGGAATATCCACCTACAATGCACCGTTCTTC
. TRBJ1-5 TRBV10-3 . CDISESEQWSDVTRNQPQHF TGTGACATCAGTGAGTCGGAACAGTGGAGTGACGTGACTCGCAATCAGCCCCAGCATTTT
. TRBJ1-1 TRBV7-9 . CARSLHDRGSRTEAVF TGTGCCAGAAGCTTACATGATAGGGGTAGTCGTACTGAAGCTGTATTT
. TRBJ1-5 TRBV12-5 . CASGRGQLGNQPQHF TGTGCTAGTGGCCGAGGACAGTTAGGCAATCAGCCCCAGCATTTT
. TRBJ2-1 TRBV7-9 few CASSLRGKSSYNEQFF TGTGCCAGCAGCTTACGCGGAAAAAGCTCCTACAATGAGCAGTTCTTC
. TRBJ2-1 TRBV7-9 . CASSIRGESSYTEPFF TGTGCCAGCAGCATACGTGGCGAGAGCTCCTACACTGAGCCGTTCTTC
. TRBJ2-3 TRBV7-9 many CASSHIGEGLTDTQYF TGTGCCAGCAGCCACATTGGAGAGGGCCTCACAGATACGCAGTATTTT
. TRBJ1-1 TRBV27 . CASSSVGFTEAFF TGTGCCAGCAGTTCGGTGGGGTTCACTGAAGCTTTCTTT
. TRBJ1-4 TRBV7-9 many CASSSRLQSNEKLFF TGTGCCAGCAGCTCGAGGCTTCAGTCTAATGAAAAACTGTTTTTT
. TRBJ1-1 TRBV12-3/TRBV12-4 few CASILRVSKQGNKAFF TGTGCCAGCATCCTCAGGGTGTCCAAACAGGGCAATAAAGCTTTCTTT
. TRBJ1-6 TRBV7-2 . CASSQGPFGFYNSPLHF TGTGCCAGCAGCCAAGGACCGTTCGGATTCTATAATTCACCCCTCCACTTT
. TRBJ1-5 TRBV27 . CSSSAGSGQPQHW TGTTCCAGCAGTGCAGGGTCTGGGCAGCCCCAGCATTGG
TRBD2 TRBJ2-1 TRBV6-9 . CASSGSGGLPGGEQFF TGTGCCAGCAGTGGTAGCGGGGGCCTCCCGGGAGGGGAGCAGTTCTTC
. TRBJ2-7 TRBV7-9 few CASSSFSGLDYGQYF TGTGCCAGCAGCTCCTTTTCGGGACTGGACTACGGGCAGTACTTC